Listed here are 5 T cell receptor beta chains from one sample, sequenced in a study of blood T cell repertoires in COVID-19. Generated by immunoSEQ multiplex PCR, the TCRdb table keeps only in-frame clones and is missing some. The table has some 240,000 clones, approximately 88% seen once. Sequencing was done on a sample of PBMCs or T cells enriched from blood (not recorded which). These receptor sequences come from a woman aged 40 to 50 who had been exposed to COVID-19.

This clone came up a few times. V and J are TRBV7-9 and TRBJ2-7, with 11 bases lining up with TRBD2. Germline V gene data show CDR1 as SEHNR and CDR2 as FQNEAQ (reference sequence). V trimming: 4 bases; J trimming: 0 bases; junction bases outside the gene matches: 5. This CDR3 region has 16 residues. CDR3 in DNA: TGTGCCAGCAGCTCTAAGGGACTAGCGGACTCCTACGAGCAGTACGTC. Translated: CASSSKGLADSYEQYV.

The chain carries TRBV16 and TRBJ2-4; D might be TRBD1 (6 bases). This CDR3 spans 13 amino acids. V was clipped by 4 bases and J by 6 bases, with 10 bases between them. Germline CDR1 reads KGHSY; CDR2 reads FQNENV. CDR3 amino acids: CASSRPDRNIQYF. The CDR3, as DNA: TGTGCCAGCAGCCGACCGGACAGAAACATTCAGTACTTC.

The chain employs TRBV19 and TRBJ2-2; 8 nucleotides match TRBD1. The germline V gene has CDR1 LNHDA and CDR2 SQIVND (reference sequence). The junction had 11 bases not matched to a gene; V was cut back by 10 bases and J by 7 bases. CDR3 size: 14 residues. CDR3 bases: TGTGCCACTCAAGGACAGGGTATCGTCGGGGAGCTGTTTTTT. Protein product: CATQGQGIVGELFF.

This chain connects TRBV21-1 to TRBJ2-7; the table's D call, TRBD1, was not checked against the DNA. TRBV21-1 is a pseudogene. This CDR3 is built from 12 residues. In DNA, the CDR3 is TGTGCCAGCAGCCACAGGGGGCGCGAGCAGTACGTC. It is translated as CASSHRGREQYV.

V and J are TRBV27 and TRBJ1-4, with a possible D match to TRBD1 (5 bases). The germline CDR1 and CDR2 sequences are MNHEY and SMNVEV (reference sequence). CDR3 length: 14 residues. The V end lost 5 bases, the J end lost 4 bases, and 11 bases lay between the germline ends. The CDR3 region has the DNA TGTGCCAGCAGTCGGGGGATGGGTAATGAAAAACTGTTTTTT. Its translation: CASSRGMGNEKLFF. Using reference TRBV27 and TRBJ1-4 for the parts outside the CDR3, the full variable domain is EAQVTQNPRYLITVTGKKLTVTCSQNMNHEYMSWYRQDPGLGLRQIYYSMNVEVTDKGDVPEGYKVSRKEKRNFPLILESPSPNQTSLYFCASSRGMGNEKLFFGSGTQLSVL.